Below, one TCR beta chain is given with its context. The antigen remains undetermined. 5'RACE template switching built TCR beta cDNA with unique molecular identifiers. No DNA is given; TCRdb re-called the 5' RACE reads and lists each CDR3 protein once. The sample table sets out about 460,000 distinct CDR3 sequences. The sample is drawn from a study of T cells expressing NK-cell markers. Study-level points and caveats: Where several donors were concerned, these clonotypes also led the CD3+CD56-NKG2C+ fraction. Of the CD8+ T cells in six or seven donors, about 1.0-7.0% belonged to dominant NKG2C+ clonotypes.

The specimen sequenced was blood T cells: a sorted CD56 or NKG2C T cell subset, CD4+ or CD8+ T cells, or bulk PBMC T cells (not recorded which). The receptor's source is a woman in her 50s in good health.

The CDR3 protein is CASSLTRQGRTEAFF. J is TRBJ1-1 and V is TRBV5-1; the D call from TCRdb, TRBD1, cannot be confirmed without DNA. The CDR3 extends over 15 amino acids. Germline-derived CDR1 and CDR2 are SGHRS and YFSETQ.